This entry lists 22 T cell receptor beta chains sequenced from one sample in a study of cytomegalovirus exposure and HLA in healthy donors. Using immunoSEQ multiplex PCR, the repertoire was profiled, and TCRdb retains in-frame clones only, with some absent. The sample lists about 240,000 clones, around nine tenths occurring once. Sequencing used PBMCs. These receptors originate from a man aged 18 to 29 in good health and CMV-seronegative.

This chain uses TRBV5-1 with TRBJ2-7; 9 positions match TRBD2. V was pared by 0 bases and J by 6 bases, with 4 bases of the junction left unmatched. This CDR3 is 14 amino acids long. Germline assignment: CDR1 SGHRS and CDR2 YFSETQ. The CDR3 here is CASSLVAGDGEQYF. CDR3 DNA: TGCGCCAGCAGCTTGGTAGCGGGAGATGGCGAGCAGTACTTC.

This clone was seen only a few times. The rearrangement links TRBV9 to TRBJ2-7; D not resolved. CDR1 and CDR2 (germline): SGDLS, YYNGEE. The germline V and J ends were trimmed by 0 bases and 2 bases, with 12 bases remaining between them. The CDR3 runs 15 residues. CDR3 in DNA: TGTGCCAGCAGCGTAGGGCCAGTTGATACCTACGAGCAGTACTTC. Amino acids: CASSVGPVDTYEQYF.

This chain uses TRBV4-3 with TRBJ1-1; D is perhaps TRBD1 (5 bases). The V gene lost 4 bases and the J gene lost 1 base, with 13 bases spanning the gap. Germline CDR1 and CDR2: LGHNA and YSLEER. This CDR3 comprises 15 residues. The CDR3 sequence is CASSPTGSQNTEAFF. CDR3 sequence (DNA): TGCGCCAGCAGCCCAACAGGTTCCCAGAACACTGAAGCTTTCTTT.

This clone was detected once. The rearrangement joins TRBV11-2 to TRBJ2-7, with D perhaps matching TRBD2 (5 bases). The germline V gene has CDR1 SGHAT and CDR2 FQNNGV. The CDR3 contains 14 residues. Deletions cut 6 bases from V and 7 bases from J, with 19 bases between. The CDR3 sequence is CASREVGGYREQYF. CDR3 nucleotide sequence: TGTGCCAGCAGGGAGGTGGGTGGCTACCGGGAGCAGTACTTC.

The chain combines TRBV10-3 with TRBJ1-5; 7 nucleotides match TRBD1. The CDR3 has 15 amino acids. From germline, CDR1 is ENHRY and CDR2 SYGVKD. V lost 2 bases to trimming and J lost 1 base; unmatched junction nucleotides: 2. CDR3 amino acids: CAISEDRVSNQPQHF. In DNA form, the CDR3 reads TGTGCCATCAGTGAGGACAGGGTCAGCAATCAGCCCCAGCATTTT.

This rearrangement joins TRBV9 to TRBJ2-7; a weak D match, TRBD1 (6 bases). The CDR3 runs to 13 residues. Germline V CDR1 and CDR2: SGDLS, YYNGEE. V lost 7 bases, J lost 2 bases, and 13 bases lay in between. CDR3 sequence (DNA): TGTGCCAGCGGTTCGGACAGCACCTACGAGCAGTACTTC. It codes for CASGSDSTYEQYF.

The CDR3 region is CASMSRGRHTQYF. CDR3 coding DNA: TGTGCCAGTATGTCGCGGGGTCGCCATACGCAGTATTTT. The chain links TRBV19 to TRBJ2-3; tentative D call: TRBD2 (6 bases). Germline V gives CDR1 LNHDA, CDR2 SQIVND (reference sequence). The CDR3 has 13 amino acids. V shed 7 bases and J shed 7 bases, with 15 bases lying between them. Full variable domain (missing parts from reference TRBV19 and TRBJ2-3): DGGITQSPKYLFRKEGQNVTLSCEQNLNHDAMYWYRQDPGQGLRLIYYSQIVNDFQKGDIAEGYSVSREKKESFPLTVTSAQKNPTAFYLCASMSRGRHTQYFGPGTRLTVL.

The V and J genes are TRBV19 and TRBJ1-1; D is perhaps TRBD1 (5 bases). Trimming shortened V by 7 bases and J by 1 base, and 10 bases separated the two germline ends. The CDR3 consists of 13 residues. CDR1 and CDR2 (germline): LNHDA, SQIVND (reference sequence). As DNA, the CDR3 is TGTGCCAGTACCCTAACAGGGAACACTGAAGCTTTCTTT. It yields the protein CASTLTGNTEAFF.

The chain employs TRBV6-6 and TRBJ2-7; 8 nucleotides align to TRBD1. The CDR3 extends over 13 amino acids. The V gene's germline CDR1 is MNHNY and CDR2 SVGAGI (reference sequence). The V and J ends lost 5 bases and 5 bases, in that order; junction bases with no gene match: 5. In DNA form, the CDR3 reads TGTGCCAGCAGTAGCCCGGACAGGGACGAGCAGTACTTC. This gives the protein CASSSPDRDEQYF.

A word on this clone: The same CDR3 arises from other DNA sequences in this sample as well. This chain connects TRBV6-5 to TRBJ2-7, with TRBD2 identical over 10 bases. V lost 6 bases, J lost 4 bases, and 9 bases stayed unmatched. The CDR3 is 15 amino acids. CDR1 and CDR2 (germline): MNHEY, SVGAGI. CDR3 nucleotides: TGTGCCAGCAGCCCCTCCGGACTAGCGGTATACGAGCAGTACTTC. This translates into CASSPSGLAVYEQYF.

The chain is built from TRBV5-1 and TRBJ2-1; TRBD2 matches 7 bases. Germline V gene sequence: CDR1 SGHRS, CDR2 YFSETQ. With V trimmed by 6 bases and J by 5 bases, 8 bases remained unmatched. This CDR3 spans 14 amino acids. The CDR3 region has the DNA TGCGCCAGCAACCTAAGGGACTATCACAATGAGCAGTTCTTC. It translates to CASNLRDYHNEQFF.

The CDR3 coding sequence is TGTGCCAGCAGAGATAGTAGTCAGCGGGAGGATCGGACAGATACGCAGTATTTT. Its translation is CASRDSSQREDRTDTQYF. The rearrangement links TRBV4-2 to TRBJ2-3, with 9 positions matching TRBD2. V lost 6 bases to trimming and J lost 3 bases; unmatched junction nucleotides: 16. CDR3 length: 18 amino acids. CDR1 is LGHNA and CDR2 is YNFKEQ in the germline V gene.

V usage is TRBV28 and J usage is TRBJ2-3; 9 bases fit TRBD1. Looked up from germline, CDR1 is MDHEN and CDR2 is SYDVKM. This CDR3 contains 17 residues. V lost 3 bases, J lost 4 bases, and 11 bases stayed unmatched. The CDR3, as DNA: TGTGCCAGCAGTTTCAGGAGGGTAACAGGGGGCCCAGATACGCAGTATTTT. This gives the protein CASSFRRVTGGPDTQYF.

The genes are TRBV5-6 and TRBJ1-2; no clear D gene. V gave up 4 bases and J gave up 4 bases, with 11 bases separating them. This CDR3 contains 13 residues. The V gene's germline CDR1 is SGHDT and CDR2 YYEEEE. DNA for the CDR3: TGTGCCAGCAGCCAACCGGGTCTCTATGGCTACACCTTC. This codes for CASSQPGLYGYTF.

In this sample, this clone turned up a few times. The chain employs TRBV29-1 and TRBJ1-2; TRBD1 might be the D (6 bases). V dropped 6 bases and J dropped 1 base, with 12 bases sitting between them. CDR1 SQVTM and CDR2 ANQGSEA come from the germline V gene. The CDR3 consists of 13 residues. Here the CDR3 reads CSVPQGLNYGYTF. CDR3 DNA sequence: TGCAGCGTGCCACAGGGCCTTAACTATGGCTACACCTTC.

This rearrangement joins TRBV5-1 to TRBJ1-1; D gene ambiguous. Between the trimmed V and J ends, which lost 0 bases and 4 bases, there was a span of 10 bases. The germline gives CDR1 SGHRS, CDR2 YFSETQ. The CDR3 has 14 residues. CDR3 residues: CASSLGQTITEAFF. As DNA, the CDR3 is TGCGCCAGCAGCTTGGGGCAGACTATCACTGAAGCTTTCTTT.

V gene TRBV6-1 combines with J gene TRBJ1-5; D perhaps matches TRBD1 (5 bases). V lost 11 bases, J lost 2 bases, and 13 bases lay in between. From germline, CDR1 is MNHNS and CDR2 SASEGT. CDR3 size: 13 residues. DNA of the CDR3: TGTGCCGGGGGGGTAGGTGGCAATCAGCCCCAGCATTTT. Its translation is CAGGVGGNQPQHF.

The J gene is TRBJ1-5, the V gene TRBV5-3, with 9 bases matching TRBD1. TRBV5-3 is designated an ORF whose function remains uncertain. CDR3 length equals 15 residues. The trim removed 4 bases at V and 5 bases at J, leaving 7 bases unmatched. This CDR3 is CARSQDRGQDQPQHF. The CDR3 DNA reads TGTGCCAGAAGCCAGGACAGGGGCCAAGATCAGCCCCAGCATTTT.

For the CDR3, the DNA is TGTGCCAGCATAGGTAGCAGGGACGAGCAGTACTTC. Protein: CASIGSRDEQYF. This sequence joins TRBV27 and TRBJ2-7, with D perhaps TRBD1 (5 bases). The germline CDR1 and CDR2 sequences are MNHEY and SMNVEV (reference sequence). This CDR3 comprises 12 residues. Trimming took off 7 bases at V and 5 bases at J, with 12 bases between the two ends.

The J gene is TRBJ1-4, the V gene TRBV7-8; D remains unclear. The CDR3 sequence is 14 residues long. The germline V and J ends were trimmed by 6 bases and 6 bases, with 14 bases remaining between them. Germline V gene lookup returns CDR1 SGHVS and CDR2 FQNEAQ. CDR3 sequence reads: CASRRYGNDEKLFF. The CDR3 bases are TGTGCCAGCAGGCGATACGGGAACGATGAAAAACTGTTTTTT.

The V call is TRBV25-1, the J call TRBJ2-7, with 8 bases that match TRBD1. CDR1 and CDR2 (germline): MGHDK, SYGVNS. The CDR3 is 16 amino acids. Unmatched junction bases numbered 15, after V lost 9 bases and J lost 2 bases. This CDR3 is CARPRLGGQGPYEQYF. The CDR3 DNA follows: TGTGCCAGACCCCGACTAGGAGGACAGGGACCCTACGAGCAGTACTTC.

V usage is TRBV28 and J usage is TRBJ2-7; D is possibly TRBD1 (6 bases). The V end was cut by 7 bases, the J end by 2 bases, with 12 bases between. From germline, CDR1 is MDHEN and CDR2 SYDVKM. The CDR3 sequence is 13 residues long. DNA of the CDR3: TGTGCCAGCAATAAAGGGGGTCCCTACGAGCAGTACTTC. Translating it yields CASNKGGPYEQYF.